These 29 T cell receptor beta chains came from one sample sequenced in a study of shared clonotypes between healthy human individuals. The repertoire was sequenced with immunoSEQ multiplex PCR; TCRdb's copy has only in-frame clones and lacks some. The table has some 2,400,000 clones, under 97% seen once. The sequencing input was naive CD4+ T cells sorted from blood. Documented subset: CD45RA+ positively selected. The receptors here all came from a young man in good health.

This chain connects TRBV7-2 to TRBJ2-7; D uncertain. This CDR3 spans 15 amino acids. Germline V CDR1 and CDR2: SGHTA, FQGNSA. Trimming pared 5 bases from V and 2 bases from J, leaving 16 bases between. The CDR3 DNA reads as TGTGCCAGCAGCCTTTCGGCCCCAGTCCCCTACGAGCAGTACTTC. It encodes CASSLSAPVPYEQYF.

For the CDR3, the DNA is TGTGCCAGCAAGAAGGATTCCTTTCGTGGGCCCCAGCATTTT. Amino acid sequence: CASKKDSFRGPQHF. This chain joins TRBV6-4 and TRBJ1-5; D remains unclear. This CDR3 comprises 14 residues. Trimming took 7 bases from V and 9 from J, leaving 19 bases between them. Germline V gives CDR1 MRHNA, CDR2 SNTAGT.

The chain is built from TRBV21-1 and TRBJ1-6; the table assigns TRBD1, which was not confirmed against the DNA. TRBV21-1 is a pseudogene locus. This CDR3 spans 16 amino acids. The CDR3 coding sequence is TGTGCCAGCAGCAAAGGCCGGATCAGGGTCCGGTCACCCCTCCACTTT. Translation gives CASSKGRIRVRSPLHF.

The CDR3 bases are TGTGCTAGTGCCCTCGCGGAGGTCGACACTGAAGCTTTCTTT. It codes for CASALAEVDTEAFF. J is TRBJ1-1 and V is TRBV12-5; unclear D gene. The CDR3 length is 14 residues. Germline-derived CDR1 and CDR2 are LGHNT and FRNRAP. Trimming removed 7 bases from V and 3 bases from J, with 15 bases in between.

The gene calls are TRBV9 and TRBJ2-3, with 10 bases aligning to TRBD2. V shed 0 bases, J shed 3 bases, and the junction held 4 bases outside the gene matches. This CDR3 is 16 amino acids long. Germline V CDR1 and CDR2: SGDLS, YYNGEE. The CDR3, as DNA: TGTGCCAGCAGCGTAGGAAGCGGGAGGGTTACAGATACGCAGTATTTT. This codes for CASSVGSGRVTDTQYF. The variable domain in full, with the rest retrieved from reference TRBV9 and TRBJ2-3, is DSGVTQTPKHLITATGQRVTLRCSPRSGDLSVYWYQQSLDQGLQFLIQYYNGEERAKGNILERFSAQQFPDLHSELNLSSLELGDSALYFCASSVGSGRVTDTQYFGPGTRLTVL.

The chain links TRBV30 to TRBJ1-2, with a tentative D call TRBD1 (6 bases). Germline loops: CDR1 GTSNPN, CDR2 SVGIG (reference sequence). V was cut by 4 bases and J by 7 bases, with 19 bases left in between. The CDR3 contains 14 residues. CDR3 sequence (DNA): TGTGCCTGGACCCGGGACACCCGAGGTCGTGGCTACACCTTC. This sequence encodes CAWTRDTRGRGYTF. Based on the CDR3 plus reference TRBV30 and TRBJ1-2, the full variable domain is SQTIHQWPATLVQPVGSPLSLECTVEGTSNPNLYWYRQAAGRGLQLLFYSVGIGQISSEVPQNLSASRPQDRQFILSSKKLLLSDSGFYLCAWTRDTRGRGYTFGSGTRLTVV.

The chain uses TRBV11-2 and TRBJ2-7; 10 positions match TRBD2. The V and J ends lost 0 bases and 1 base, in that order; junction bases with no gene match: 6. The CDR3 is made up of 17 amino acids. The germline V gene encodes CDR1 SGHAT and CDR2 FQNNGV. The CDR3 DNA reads TGTGCCAGCAGCTTAGATCGTTGGACTAGCGGATCCTACGAGCAGTACTTC. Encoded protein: CASSLDRWTSGSYEQYF.

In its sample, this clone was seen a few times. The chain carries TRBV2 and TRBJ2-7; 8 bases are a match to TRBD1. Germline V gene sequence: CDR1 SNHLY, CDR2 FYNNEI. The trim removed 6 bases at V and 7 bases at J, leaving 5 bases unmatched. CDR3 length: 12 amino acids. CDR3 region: CASRQTGAEQYF. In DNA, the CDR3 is TGTGCCAGCAGGCAGACAGGGGCAGAGCAGTACTTC.

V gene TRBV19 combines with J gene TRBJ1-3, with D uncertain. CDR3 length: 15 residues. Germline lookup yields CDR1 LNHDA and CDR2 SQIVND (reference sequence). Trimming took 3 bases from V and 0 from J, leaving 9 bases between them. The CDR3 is CASSMRSTSGNTIYF. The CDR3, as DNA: TGTGCCAGTAGTATGCGGAGCACCTCTGGAAACACCATATATTTT.

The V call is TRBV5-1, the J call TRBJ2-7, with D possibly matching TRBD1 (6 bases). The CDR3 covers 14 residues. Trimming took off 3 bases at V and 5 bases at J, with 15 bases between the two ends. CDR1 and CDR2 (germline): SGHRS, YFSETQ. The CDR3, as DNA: TGCGCCAGCAGCTCTGACAGGCTGGTCGACGAGCAGTACTTC. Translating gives CASSSDRLVDEQYF.

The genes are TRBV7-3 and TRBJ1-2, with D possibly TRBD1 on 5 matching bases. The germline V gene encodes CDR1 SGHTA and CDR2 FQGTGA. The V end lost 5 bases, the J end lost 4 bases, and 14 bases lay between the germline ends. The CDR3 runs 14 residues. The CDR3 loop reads CASSATGGGYGYTF. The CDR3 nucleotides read TGTGCCAGCAGCGCGACGGGGGGTGGCTATGGCTACACCTTC.

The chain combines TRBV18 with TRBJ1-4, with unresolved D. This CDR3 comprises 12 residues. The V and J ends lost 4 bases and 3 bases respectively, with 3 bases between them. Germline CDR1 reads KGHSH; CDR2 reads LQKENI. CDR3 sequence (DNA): TGTGCCAGCTCACAGCCTAATGAAAAACTGTTTTTT. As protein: CASSQPNEKLFF. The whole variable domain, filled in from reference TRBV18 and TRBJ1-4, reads NAGVMQNPRHLVRRRGQEARLRCSPMKGHSHVYWYRQLPEEGLKFMVYLQKENIIDESGMPKERFSAEFPKEGPSILRIQQVVRGDSAAYFCASSQPNEKLFFGSGTQLSVL.

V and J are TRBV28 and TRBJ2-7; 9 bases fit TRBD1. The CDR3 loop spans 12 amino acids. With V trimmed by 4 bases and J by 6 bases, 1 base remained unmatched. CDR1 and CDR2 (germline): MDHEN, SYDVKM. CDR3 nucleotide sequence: TGTGCCAGCAGTTGGGGACAGGGCGAGCAGTACTTC. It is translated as CASSWGQGEQYF. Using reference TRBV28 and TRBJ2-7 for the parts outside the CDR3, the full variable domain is DVKVTQSSRYLVKRTGEKVFLECVQDMDHENMFWYRQDPGLGLRLIYFSYDVKMKEKGDIPEGYSVSREKKERFSLILESASTNQTSMYLCASSWGQGEQYFGPGTRLTVT.

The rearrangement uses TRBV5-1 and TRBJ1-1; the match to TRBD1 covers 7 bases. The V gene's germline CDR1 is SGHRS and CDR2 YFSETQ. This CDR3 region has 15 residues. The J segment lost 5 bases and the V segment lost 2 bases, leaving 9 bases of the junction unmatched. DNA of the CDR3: TGCGCCAGCAGCTTAGCGGGACAGATTAGAACTGAAGCTTTCTTT. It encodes CASSLAGQIRTEAFF.

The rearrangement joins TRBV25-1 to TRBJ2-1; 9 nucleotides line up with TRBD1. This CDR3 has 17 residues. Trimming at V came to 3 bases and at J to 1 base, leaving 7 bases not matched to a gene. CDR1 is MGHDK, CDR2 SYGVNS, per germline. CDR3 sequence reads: CASSDVMGQGSYNEQFF. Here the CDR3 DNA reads TGTGCCAGCAGTGATGTGATGGGACAGGGTTCCTACAATGAGCAGTTCTTC. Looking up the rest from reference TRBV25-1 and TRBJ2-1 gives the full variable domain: EADIYQTPRYLVIGTGKKITLECSQTMGHDKMYWYQQDPGMELHLIHYSYGVNSTEKGDLSSESTVSRIRTEHFPLTLESARPSHTSQYLCASSDVMGQGSYNEQFFGPGTRLTVL.

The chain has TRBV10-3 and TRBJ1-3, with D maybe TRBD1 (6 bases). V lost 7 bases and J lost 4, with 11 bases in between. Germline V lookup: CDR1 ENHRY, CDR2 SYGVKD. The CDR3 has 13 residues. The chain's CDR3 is CAITRDIGNTIYF. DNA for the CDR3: TGTGCCATCACACGGGACATCGGAAACACCATATATTTT.

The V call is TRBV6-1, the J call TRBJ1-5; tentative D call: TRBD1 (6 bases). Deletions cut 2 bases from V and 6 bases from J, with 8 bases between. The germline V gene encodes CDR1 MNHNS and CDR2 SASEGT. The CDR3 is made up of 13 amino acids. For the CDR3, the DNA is TGTGCCAGCAGTGAAAGGGGGGGTCAGCCCCAGCATTTT. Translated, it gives CASSERGGQPQHF.

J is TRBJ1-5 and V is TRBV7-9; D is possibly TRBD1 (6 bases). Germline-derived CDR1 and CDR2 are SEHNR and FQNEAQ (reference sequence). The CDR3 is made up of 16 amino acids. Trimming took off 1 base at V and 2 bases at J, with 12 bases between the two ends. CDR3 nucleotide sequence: TGTGCCAGCAGCTTAGGGGCAGGGGACGGCAATCAGCCCCAGCATTTT. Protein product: CASSLGAGDGNQPQHF.

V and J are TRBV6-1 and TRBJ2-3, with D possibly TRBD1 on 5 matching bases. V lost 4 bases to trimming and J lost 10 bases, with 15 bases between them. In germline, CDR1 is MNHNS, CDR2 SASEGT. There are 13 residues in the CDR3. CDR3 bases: TGTGCCAGCAGTGCGCAGGGCGACACACCGCAGTATTTT. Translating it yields CASSAQGDTPQYF.

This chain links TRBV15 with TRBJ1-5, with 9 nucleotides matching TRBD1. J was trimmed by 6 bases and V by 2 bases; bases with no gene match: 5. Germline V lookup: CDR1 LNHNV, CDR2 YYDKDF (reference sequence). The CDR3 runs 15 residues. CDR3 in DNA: TGTGCCACCAGCAGACTGGGACAGGGATTTCAGCCCCAGCATTTT. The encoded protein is CATSRLGQGFQPQHF.

This CDR3 reads CATLGGFYQPQHF. CDR3 bases: TGTGCCACCCTAGGAGGGTTTTATCAGCCCCAGCATTTT. The genes are TRBV6-1 and TRBJ1-5; D gene ambiguous. Trimming shortened V by 10 bases and J by 5 bases, and 15 bases separated the two germline ends. Per the germline V gene, CDR1 is MNHNS and CDR2 is SASEGT. The CDR3 covers 13 residues.

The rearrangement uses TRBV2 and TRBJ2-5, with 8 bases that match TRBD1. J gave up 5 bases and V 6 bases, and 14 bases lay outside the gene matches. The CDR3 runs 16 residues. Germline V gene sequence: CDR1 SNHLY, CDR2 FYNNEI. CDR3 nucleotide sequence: TGTGCCAGCAGCCCCCCGACAGGGGAAAGGGGGGAGACCCAGTACTTC. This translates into CASSPPTGERGETQYF. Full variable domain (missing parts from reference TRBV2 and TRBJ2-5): EPEVTQTPSHQVTQMGQEVILRCVPISNHLYFYWYRQILGQKVEFLVSFYNNEISEKSEIFDDQFSVERPDGSNFTLKIRSTKLEDSAMYFCASSPPTGERGETQYFGPGTRLLVL.

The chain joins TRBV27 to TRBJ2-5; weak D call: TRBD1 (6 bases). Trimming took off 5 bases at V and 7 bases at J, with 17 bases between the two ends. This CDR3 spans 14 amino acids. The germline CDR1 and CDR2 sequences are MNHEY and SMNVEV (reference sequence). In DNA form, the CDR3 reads TGTGCCAGCAGTCCAGGGACACTGGGAGCGACCCAGTACTTC. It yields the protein CASSPGTLGATQYF.

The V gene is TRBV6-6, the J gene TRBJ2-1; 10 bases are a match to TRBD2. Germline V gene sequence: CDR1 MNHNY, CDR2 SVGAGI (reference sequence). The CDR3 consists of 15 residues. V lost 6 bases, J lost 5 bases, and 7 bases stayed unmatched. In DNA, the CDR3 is TGTGCCAGCAGACCTAGCGGGGGAGACCACAATGAGCAGTTCTTC. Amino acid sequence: CASRPSGGDHNEQFF.

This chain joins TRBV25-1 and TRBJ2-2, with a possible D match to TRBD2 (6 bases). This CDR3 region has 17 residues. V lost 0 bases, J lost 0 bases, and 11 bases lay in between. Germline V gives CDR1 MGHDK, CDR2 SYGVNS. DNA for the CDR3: TGTGCCAGCAGTGAATATTTCCCGGGGGCGAACACCGGGGAGCTGTTTTTT. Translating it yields CASSEYFPGANTGELFF.

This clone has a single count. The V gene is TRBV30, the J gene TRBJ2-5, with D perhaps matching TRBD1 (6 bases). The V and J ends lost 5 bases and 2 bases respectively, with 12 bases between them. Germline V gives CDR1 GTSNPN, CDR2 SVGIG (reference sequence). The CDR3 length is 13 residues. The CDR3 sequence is CAWSGVPQETQYF. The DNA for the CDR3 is TGTGCCTGGTCAGGGGTCCCTCAAGAGACCCAGTACTTC.

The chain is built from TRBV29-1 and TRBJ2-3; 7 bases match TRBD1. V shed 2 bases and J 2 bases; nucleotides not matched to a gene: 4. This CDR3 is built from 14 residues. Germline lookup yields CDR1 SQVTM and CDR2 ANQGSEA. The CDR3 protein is CSVERGQPTDTQYF. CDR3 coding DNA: TGCAGCGTTGAACGGGGACAGCCCACAGATACGCAGTATTTT.

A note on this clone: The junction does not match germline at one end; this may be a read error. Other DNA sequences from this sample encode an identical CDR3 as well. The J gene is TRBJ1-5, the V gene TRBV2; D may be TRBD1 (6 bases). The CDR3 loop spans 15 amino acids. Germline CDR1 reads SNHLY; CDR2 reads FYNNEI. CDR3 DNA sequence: TGTGCCAGCAGGGAAGGGACATATAGCAATCAGCCCCAGCATTTT. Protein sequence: CASREGTYSNQPQHF.

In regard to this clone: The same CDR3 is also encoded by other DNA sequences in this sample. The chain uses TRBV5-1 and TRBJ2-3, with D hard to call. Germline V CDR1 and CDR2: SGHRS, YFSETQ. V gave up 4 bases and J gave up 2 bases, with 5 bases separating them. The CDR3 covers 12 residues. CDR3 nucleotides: TGCGCCAGCAGCCCACCCACAGATACGCAGTATTTT. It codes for CASSPPTDTQYF.